These T cell receptor beta chains were read from a single sample in a study of T cell responses to AZD1222 COVID-19 vaccine. Generated by immunoSEQ multiplex PCR, the TCRdb table keeps only in-frame clones and is missing some. The repertoire holds 150,000 or so clones, with 88% as singletons. The material sequenced was peripheral blood, taken on day 0 of AZD1222 vaccination. The receptors shown here come from an adult in good health. Both conserved end residues are part of each CDR3. D genes are given only for firm matches. Size is omitted from some rows. Given values are once, few, many or a class for expanded clones.

J gene: TRBJ1-6
V gene: TRBV14
clone size: once
D gene: TRBD1
CDR3 protein: CASSQDTGGSNSPLHF
CDR3 DNA: TGTGCCAGCAGCCAAGATACAGGGGGCTCGAATTCACCCCTCCACTTT

J gene: TRBJ1-1
V gene: TRBV6-1
clone size: few
D gene: NA
CDR3 protein: CASSEATRGHGTEAFF
CDR3 DNA: TGTGCCAGCAGTGAAGCAACCAGGGGCCATGGCACTGAAGCTTTCTTT

J gene: TRBJ1-2
V gene: TRBV10-3
clone size: NA
D gene: NA
CDR3 protein: CAISESPGSNYGYTF
CDR3 DNA: TGTGCCATCAGTGAGTCGCCCGGATCTAACTATGGCTACACCTTC

J gene: TRBJ1-4
V gene: TRBV19
clone size: NA
D gene: NA
CDR3 protein: CASTETFTSNEKLFF
CDR3 DNA: TGTGCCAGTACCGAAACGTTCACCTCTAATGAAAAACTGTTTTTT

J gene: TRBJ1-5
V gene: TRBV20-1
clone size: NA
D gene: NA
CDR3 protein: CSASLSGTYNQPQHF
CDR3 DNA: TGCAGTGCTAGTCTCTCAGGGACCTACAATCAGCCCCAGCATTTT

J gene: TRBJ1-1
V gene: TRBV4-3
clone size: NA
D gene: NA
CDR3 protein: CASSQDATNEAFF
CDR3 DNA: TGCGCCAGCAGCCAAGATGCGACTAACGAAGCTTTCTTT

J gene: TRBJ1-4
V gene: TRBV7-9
clone size: NA
D gene: TRBD1
CDR3 protein: CASSGRGQGGEKLFF
CDR3 DNA: TGTGCCAGCAGCGGTCGGGGACAGGGGGGTGAAAAACTGTTTTTT

J gene: TRBJ2-3
V gene: TRBV4-1
clone size: NA
D gene: NA
CDR3 protein: CASSQGDPTDTQYF
CDR3 DNA: TGCGCCAGCAGCCAAGGGGACCCCACAGATACGCAGTATTTT

J gene: TRBJ2-2
V gene: TRBV27
clone size: NA
D gene: NA
CDR3 protein: CASSFINTGELFF
CDR3 DNA: TGTGCCAGCAGTTTCATCAACACCGGGGAGCTGTTTTTT

J gene: TRBJ2-1
V gene: TRBV11-3
clone size: NA
D gene: TRBD1
CDR3 protein: CASSFSTGTGRDEQFF
CDR3 DNA: TGTGCCAGCAGCTTCTCTACCGGGACAGGGAGGGATGAGCAGTTCTTC

J gene: TRBJ1-2
V gene: TRBV19
clone size: NA
D gene: NA
CDR3 protein: CASSIEGFGGYTF
CDR3 DNA: TGTGCCAGTAGTATAGAAGGCTTTGGGGGCTACACCTTC

J gene: TRBJ2-1
V gene: TRBV19
clone size: NA
D gene: TRBD2
CDR3 protein: CASTARTSGYNEQFF
CDR3 DNA: TGTGCCAGTACCGCAAGGACTAGCGGTTACAATGAGCAGTTCTTC

J gene: TRBJ1-1
V gene: TRBV7-3
clone size: NA
D gene: NA
CDR3 protein: CASSPRGGGTEAFF
CDR3 DNA: TGTGCCAGCAGCCCCCGAGGTGGAGGGACTGAAGCTTTCTTT

J gene: TRBJ2-7
V gene: TRBV11-2
clone size: NA
D gene: NA
CDR3 protein: CASSLRTSLYEQYF
CDR3 DNA: TGTGCCAGCAGCTTAAGAACGTCCTTATACGAGCAGTACTTC

J gene: TRBJ2-5
V gene: TRBV7-2
clone size: once
D gene: NA
CDR3 protein: CASSRQDQETQYF
CDR3 DNA: TGTGCCAGCAGCCGACAGGATCAAGAGACCCAGTACTTC

J gene: TRBJ1-1
V gene: TRBV6-2/TRBV6-3
clone size: few
D gene: NA
CDR3 protein: CASSFGSLGTEAFF
CDR3 DNA: TGTGCCAGCAGTTTCGGGTCCCTTGGAACTGAAGCTTTCTTT

J gene: TRBJ1-1
V gene: TRBV11-3
clone size: NA
D gene: NA
CDR3 protein: CASSPRGGAFLNTEAFF
CDR3 DNA: TGTGCCAGCAGCCCTCGTGGGGGCGCGTTTTTGAACACTGAAGCTTTCTTT

J gene: TRBJ2-7
V gene: TRBV5-1
clone size: NA
D gene: TRBD1
CDR3 protein: CASSRTGDHEQYF
CDR3 DNA: TGCGCCAGCAGCCGGACAGGGGACCACGAGCAGTACTTC

J gene: TRBJ1-3
V gene: TRBV9
clone size: NA
D gene: NA
CDR3 protein: CASSPLGSGSGNTIYF
CDR3 DNA: TGTGCCAGCAGCCCCCTCGGATCGGGCTCTGGAAACACCATATATTTT

J gene: TRBJ2-1
V gene: TRBV19
clone size: NA
D gene: NA
CDR3 protein: CASSIRAASGHEQFF
CDR3 DNA: TGTGCCAGTAGTATTAGGGCAGCTAGTGGGCATGAGCAGTTCTTC